This T cell receptor beta chain was documented in a study of control samples from healthy donors and cancer patients. The table came from immunoSEQ multiplex PCR; TCRdb's copy has only in-frame clones and leaves some out. Of under 110,000 clones in the sample, roughly 89% were seen once. Germline loops: CDR1 MDHEN, CDR2 SYDVKM. Deletions cut 5 bases from V and 3 bases from J, with 17 bases between. This CDR3 region has 16 residues. The sample was blood. V gene TRBV28 combines with J gene TRBJ1-5; a possible D gene is TRBD1 (5 bases). This clonotype was sampled from a man aged 25 to 40 in good health. This CDR3 is CASSSRWTDINQPQHF. CDR3 DNA sequence: TGTGCCAGCAGTAGCCGGTGGACGGACATCAATCAGCCCCAGCATTTT.